The 8 T cell receptor beta chains presented below share a single source sample, sequenced in a study of blood T cell repertoires in COVID-19. Using immunoSEQ multiplex PCR, the repertoire was profiled, and TCRdb retains in-frame clones only, with some absent. The table shows around 200,000 clones, with around 86% occurring only once. The sequencing sample was made of peripheral blood. The source is a man in his forties or fifties with active or convalescent COVID-19.

J is TRBJ2-3 and V is TRBV5-1; 9 nucleotides agree with TRBD2. V was clipped by 4 bases and J by 6 bases; unmatched bases: 12. CDR3 size: 16 residues. CDR1 and CDR2 from the germline V gene are SGHRS and YFSETQ. CDR3 amino acids: CASSALVAGVADTQYF. Here the CDR3 DNA reads TGCGCCAGCAGCGCCCTTGTAGCGGGGGTAGCGGATACGCAGTATTTT.

The rearrangement joins TRBV18 to TRBJ2-2, with D possibly TRBD1 on 6 matching bases. The CDR3 consists of 17 residues. Trimming stripped 0 bases from V and 3 bases from J, with 14 bases between. Germline V gene data show CDR1 as KGHSH and CDR2 as LQKENI. CDR3 amino acids: CASSPPRGMADTGELFF. The DNA for the CDR3 is TGTGCCAGCTCACCACCGAGGGGGATGGCAGACACCGGGGAGCTGTTTTTT.

This clone was detected only a few times. The V and J genes are TRBV2 and TRBJ1-4; D uncertain. The V end was cut by 7 bases, the J end by 4 bases, with 7 bases between. This CDR3 contains 12 residues. Germline-derived CDR1 and CDR2 are SNHLY and FYNNEI. The CDR3 here is CASNQDNEKLFF. CDR3 bases: TGTGCCAGCAATCAGGATAATGAAAAACTGTTTTTT.

V gene TRBV7-8 combines with J gene TRBJ2-3, with D perhaps TRBD2 (5 bases). The V gene's germline CDR1 is SGHVS and CDR2 FQNEAQ. The germline V and J ends were trimmed by 5 bases and 5 bases, with 11 bases remaining between them. The CDR3 runs 13 residues. The CDR3 nucleotides are TGTGCCAGCAGCCCTCCCCGGGAAGATACGCAGTATTTT. Its protein product is CASSPPREDTQYF.

The chain joins TRBV30 to TRBJ1-1; D not certain. The CDR3 extends over 13 amino acids. From germline, CDR1 is GTSNPN and CDR2 SVGIG (reference sequence). Trimming stripped 3 bases from V and 0 bases from J, with 8 bases between. CDR3 in amino acids: CAWSLALNTEAFF. The CDR3 DNA follows: TGTGCCTGGAGCCTGGCCTTGAACACTGAAGCTTTCTTT.

V and J are TRBV24-1 and TRBJ2-7; 7 positions match TRBD1. Germline lookup yields CDR1 KGHDR and CDR2 SFDVKD. V trimming: 2 bases; J trimming: 3 bases; junction bases outside the gene matches: 6. The CDR3 length is 15 residues. The CDR3 sequence: CATSDSRQGFYEQYF. CDR3 DNA: TGTGCCACCAGTGATTCAAGACAGGGATTCTACGAGCAGTACTTC.

The rearrangement uses TRBV28 and TRBJ2-5, with TRBD2 matching 12 bases. With 0 bases clipped from V and 0 bases from J, the junction kept 2 bases outside the gene matches. This CDR3 has 17 amino acids. CDR1 and CDR2 from the germline V gene are MDHEN and SYDVKM. The CDR3 here is CASSLWASGGDQETQYF. CDR3 DNA sequence: TGTGCCAGCAGTTTATGGGCTAGCGGGGGGGACCAAGAGACCCAGTACTTC.

J is TRBJ2-1 and V is TRBV28, with TRBD2 matching 9 bases. The CDR3 loop spans 20 amino acids. CDR1 is MDHEN and CDR2 is SYDVKM in the germline V gene. The J segment lost 0 bases and the V segment lost 2 bases, leaving 14 bases of the junction unmatched. The CDR3 protein is CASSLLTSGRYTSSYNEQFF. The CDR3 nucleotides read TGTGCCAGCAGTTTACTGACTAGCGGACGATATACCAGCTCCTACAATGAGCAGTTCTTC.